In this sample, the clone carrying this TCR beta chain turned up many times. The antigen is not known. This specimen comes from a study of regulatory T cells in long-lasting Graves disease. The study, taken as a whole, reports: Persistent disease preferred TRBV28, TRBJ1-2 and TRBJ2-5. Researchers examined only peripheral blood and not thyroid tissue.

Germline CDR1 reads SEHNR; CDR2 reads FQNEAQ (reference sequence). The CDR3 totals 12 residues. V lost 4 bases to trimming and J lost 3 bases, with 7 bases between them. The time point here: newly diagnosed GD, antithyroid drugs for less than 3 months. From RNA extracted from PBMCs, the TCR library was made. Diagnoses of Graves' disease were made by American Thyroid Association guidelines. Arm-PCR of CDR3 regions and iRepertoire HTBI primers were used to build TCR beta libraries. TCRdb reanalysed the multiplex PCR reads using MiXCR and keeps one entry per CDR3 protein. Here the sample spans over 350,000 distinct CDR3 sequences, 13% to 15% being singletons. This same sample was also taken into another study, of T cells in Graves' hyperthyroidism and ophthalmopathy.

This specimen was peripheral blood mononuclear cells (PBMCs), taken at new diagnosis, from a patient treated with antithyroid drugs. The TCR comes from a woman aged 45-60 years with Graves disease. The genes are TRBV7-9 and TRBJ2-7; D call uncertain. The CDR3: CASSSLFYEQYF. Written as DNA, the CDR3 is TGTGCCAGCAGCTCACTATTCTACGAGCAGTACTTC. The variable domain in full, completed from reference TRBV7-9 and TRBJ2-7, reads DTGVSQNPRHKITKRGQNVTFRCDPISEHNRLYWYRQTLGQGPEFLTYFQNEAQLEKSRLLSDRFSAERPKGSFSTLEIQRTEQGDSAMYLCASSSLFYEQYFGPGTRLTVT.